This is a list of T cell receptor beta chains from one sample in a study of T cells in Graves' hyperthyroidism and ophthalmopathy. TCRdb itself ran the multiplex PCR reads through MiXCR, one entry per CDR3 protein. This sample yields some 490,000 distinct CDR3 sequences, of which approximately 23% are seen a single time; about 49% belongs to the top ten. The specimen was blood. These receptor sequences come from a woman between 65 and 79 years old with Graves' ophthalmopathy. Both conserved end residues are part of each CDR3. A D gene is named only where the DNA matches it firmly. The size entry is marked missing in some rows and otherwise reads once, few, many or a size class.

abundance: few
j_gene: TRBJ2-2
v_gene: TRBV5-1
d_gene: NA
CDR3aa: CASSFRQHTGELFF
CDR3nt: TGCGCCAGCAGCTTTCGACAGCACACCGGGGAGCTGTTTTTT

abundance: many
j_gene: TRBJ2-1
v_gene: TRBV12-3/TRBV12-4
d_gene: TRBD2
CDR3aa: CASSLKTGLAGKNEQFF
CDR3nt: TGTGCCAGCAGTTTAAAGACGGGACTAGCGGGAAAGAATGAGCAGTTCTTC

abundance: NA
j_gene: TRBJ2-5
v_gene: TRBV5-1
d_gene: TRBD1
CDR3aa: CASSLAGTGGASGETQYF
CDR3nt: TGCGCCAGCAGCTTGGCGGGGACAGGGGGCGCTTCAGGAGAGACCCAGTACTTC

abundance: many
j_gene: TRBJ2-1
v_gene: TRBV3-1
d_gene: NA
CDR3aa: CASSQETGRSEQFF
CDR3nt: TGTGCCAGCAGCCAAGAAACAGGGCGGAGTGAGCAGTTCTTC

abundance: NA
j_gene: TRBJ1-2
v_gene: TRBV28
d_gene: NA
CDR3aa: CASSSFPSPNYGYTF
CDR3nt: TGTGCCAGCAGTTCTTTTCCATCTCCTAACTATGGCTACACCTTC

abundance: NA
j_gene: TRBJ2-5
v_gene: TRBV3-1
d_gene: NA
CDR3aa: CASSLSAGLQETQYF
CDR3nt: TGTGCCAGCAGCCTGTCGGCAGGACTCCAAGAGACCCAGTACTTC

abundance: NA
j_gene: TRBJ2-7
v_gene: TRBV3-1
d_gene: NA
CDR3aa: CASSHLGALRYEQYF
CDR3nt: TGTGCCAGCAGCCATCTAGGGGCGCTTCGCTACGAGCAGTACTTC

abundance: NA
j_gene: TRBJ1-3
v_gene: TRBV3-1
d_gene: NA
CDR3aa: CASSPRRISGNTIYF
CDR3nt: TGTGCCAGCAGCCCGAGACGGATCTCTGGAAACACCATATATTTT

abundance: NA
j_gene: TRBJ2-7
v_gene: TRBV6-1
d_gene: NA
CDR3aa: CASSEGYSYEQCF
CDR3nt: TGTGCCAGCAGTGAAGGGTACTCCTACGAGCAGTGCTTC

abundance: NA
j_gene: TRBJ2-1
v_gene: TRBV27
d_gene: TRBD2
CDR3aa: CASVPSLGSGRVEQFF
CDR3nt: TGTGCCAGCGTCCCTAGTTTGGGTAGCGGGAGGGTTGAGCAGTTCTTC

abundance: few
j_gene: TRBJ2-3
v_gene: TRBV15
d_gene: NA
CDR3aa: CATSREGQGTDTQYF
CDR3nt: TGTGCCACCAGCAGAGAGGGGCAGGGTACGGATACGCAGTATTTT

abundance: few
j_gene: TRBJ2-1
v_gene: TRBV12-3/TRBV12-4
d_gene: TRBD2
CDR3aa: CASSLGLAGGKQFF
CDR3nt: TGTGCCAGCAGTTTAGGTCTAGCGGGAGGAAAGCAGTTCTTC

abundance: NA
j_gene: TRBJ2-5
v_gene: TRBV19
d_gene: TRBD1
CDR3aa: CASRSNRGHGTQYF
CDR3nt: TGTGCCAGTAGATCGAACAGGGGGCACGGGACCCAGTACTTC

abundance: NA
j_gene: TRBJ2-5
v_gene: TRBV11-2
d_gene: TRBD2
CDR3aa: CASSLLSGRARETQYF
CDR3nt: TGTGCCAGCAGCTTACTGAGCGGGAGGGCCCGGGAGACCCAGTACTTC

abundance: many
j_gene: TRBJ1-1
v_gene: TRBV12-3/TRBV12-4
d_gene: NA
CDR3aa: CASSLSRAAEAFF
CDR3nt: TGTGCCAGCAGTTTGAGTCGAGCCGCTGAAGCTTTCTTT

abundance: many
j_gene: TRBJ2-2
v_gene: TRBV28
d_gene: NA
CDR3aa: CASTLGVRTGELFF
CDR3nt: TGTGCCAGCACCCTAGGAGTGAGGACCGGGGAGCTGTTTTTT

abundance: few
j_gene: TRBJ2-5
v_gene: TRBV6-1
d_gene: TRBD2
CDR3aa: CASSGRTRTETQYF
CDR3nt: TGTGCCAGCAGTGGTCGGACTAGAACGGAGACCCAGTACTTC